Reported below is one T cell receptor (beta chain). This clone was observed once. Its binding antigen is unknown. No base quality values were provided; no much bigger clone lies one nucleotide off. The sample originates from a study of blood T cell repertoires in COVID-19 (dated by TCRdb to 2018 to 2020). As for the study more broadly: Samples from collaborators originated in the United States, Italy and Spain and spanned both the acute and convalescent phases of COVID-19. The material from the prospective study consisted of cDNA or gDNA derived from T cells, B-cell-depleted T cells, or PBMCs. The repertoires were made available in a free public database intended to serve as a resource for research on the immune response to SARS-CoV-2. The dataset comprised deeply sampled blood TCRbeta repertoires from subjects exposed to, actively infected with, or recovered from COVID-19. The samples were drawn from two sources: the first 160 participants of the ongoing ImmuneRACE study, and 1,000 to 1,500 subjects contributed by 6 global collaborators. Sample metadata almost always included a de-identified subject ID, COVID-19 status, age in years and sex. Where HLA class I and class II types were available, the types were taken from metadata supplied by the sample provider, not from assay-based typing. Overall study results and their limits: The quantity of clinical and demographic metadata differed by source and by participant and was supplied without curation.

TCRbeta CDR3 regions were amplified from genomic DNA by means of the immunoSEQ Assay, a bias-controlled multiplex PCR. Under the source paper's analysis protocol: The number of nucleated cells in each sample was estimated from the amplification of reference gene primers within the assay. To quantify the absolute abundance of each unique TCRbeta CDR3 rearrangement, sequence reads were collapsed and filtered. For each sample, productive Simpson clonality was calculated as the square root of Simpson's diversity index over productive rearrangements. The table comes from immuneACCESS by way of TCRdb, which keeps in-frame sequences with V and J called. Part of the clones is missing from these tables; in studies checked, under half for an unresolved V gene and the rest for unknown reasons. V, J and clone size are those of that table, while D and trimming were read from the DNA. In all, the sample holds around 330,000 clones, and 88% of those were seen once. The ten largest clonotypes hold 1.5% to 2% of the sample.

One collaborating source in Seattle enrolled patients during active infection and followed them longitudinally through the course of disease. Each collaborating institution followed its own protocols to collect whole blood in K2EDTA tubes. For TCRbeta analysis, collaborator samples were shipped as frozen whole blood, as isolated PBMCs, or as DNA extracted from either sample type. The junction carries 11 bases between V and J, which are trimmed by 0 bases and 5 bases respectively. CDR1 and CDR2, per the germline V gene, are SGHRS and YFSETQ. The CDR3 numbers 14 residues from cysteine through phenylalanine. The CDR3 DNA has 42 bases and is translated from base 1.

Here the chain combines TRBV5-1 and TRBJ1-2; the best D guess is TRBD1, with 5 bases matching. Sample: peripheral blood. This receptor was obtained from a woman aged 30 to 39 with COVID-19, enrolled during active disease. The nucleotides read TGCGCCAGCAGCTTGGACTGGGGGGGTTATGGCTACACCTTC. Translation gives CASSLDWGGYGYTF.